Following are 20 T cell receptor beta chains from one sample sequenced in a study of shared clonotypes between healthy human individuals. Sequencing was performed with immunoSEQ multiplex PCR; in TCRdb, only in-frame clones are kept and a portion is missing. The sample includes approximately 2.4 million clones, around 95% of them seen just once. What was sequenced was naive CD4+ T cells sorted from blood. As for subset: CD45RA+ positively selected. These receptors all come from a man younger than 30 in good health.

The chain combines TRBV5-1 with TRBJ2-7, with D possibly called TRBD1 or TRBD2 (5 bases each). The germline CDR1 and CDR2 sequences are SGHRS and YFSETQ. V was clipped by 1 base and J by 8 bases, with 7 bases between them. The CDR3 has 11 amino acids. CDR3 DNA: TGCGCCAGCAGCTTGACGGGGCAGCAGTACTTC. Amino acid sequence: CASSLTGQQYF.

CDR3 sequence reads: CASSGNRSYGYTF. The CDR3 DNA is TGTGCCAGCAGCGGTAATCGGAGCTATGGCTACACCTTC. The chain links TRBV7-2 to TRBJ1-2; D gene ambiguous. This CDR3 contains 13 residues. Trimming pared 5 bases from V and 4 bases from J, leaving 11 bases between. Germline values: CDR1 SGHTA, CDR2 FQGNSA.

The chain is built from TRBV6-5 and TRBJ2-3; 9 bases map to TRBD1. Per the germline V gene, CDR1 is MNHEY and CDR2 is SVGAGI. Losses at the gene ends were 6 bases for V and 8 bases for J; bases not matched to a gene: 6. The CDR3 length is 13 residues. The CDR3 is CASSGTGFITQYF. The CDR3 nucleotides read TGTGCCAGCAGCGGGACAGGGTTTATTACGCAGTATTTT.

The CDR3 bases are TGTGCCAGCAGCTTAGCGAGCACGTTCTTACCCTATGGCTACACCTTC. Protein sequence: CASSLASTFLPYGYTF. The J gene is TRBJ1-2, the V gene TRBV7-2; no clear D gene. The CDR3 runs 16 residues. Looked up from germline, CDR1 is SGHTA and CDR2 is FQGNSA. With 0 bases removed from V and 4 bases from J, the gap between germline ends came to 15 bases.

V gene TRBV18 combines with J gene TRBJ2-7; 7 bases match TRBD2. Germline assignment: CDR1 KGHSH and CDR2 LQKENI. The CDR3 is 15 amino acids. The ends lost 0 bases at V and 5 bases at J; junction bases unmatched: 7. The CDR3 here is CASSPPGREANEQYF. CDR3 nucleotides: TGTGCCAGCTCACCACCGGGACGGGAGGCAAACGAGCAGTACTTC.

Regarding this clone: Other DNA sequences from this sample encode an identical CDR3 as well. J is TRBJ2-1 and V is TRBV5-1; weak D call: TRBD2 (5 bases). V was pared by 0 bases and J by 7 bases, with 8 bases between. Germline CDR1 and CDR2: SGHRS and YFSETQ. The CDR3 runs 13 residues. The CDR3 sequence: CASSLGGLNEQFF. The CDR3 nucleotides are TGCGCCAGCAGCTTGGGCGGGTTAAATGAGCAGTTCTTC.

This clone was detected only once. The chain's CDR3 is CASRDGQGRDSPLHF. The CDR3 DNA sequence: TGTGCCAGCAGGGACGGACAGGGAAGGGATTCACCCCTCCACTTT. This chain joins TRBV6-1 and TRBJ1-6, with 8 bases matching TRBD1. Germline V gene data show CDR1 as MNHNS and CDR2 as SASEGT. The length of the CDR3 is 15 residues. V dropped 6 bases and J dropped 8; count of bases not matched to a gene: 9.

This chain joins TRBV5-1 and TRBJ1-4, with TRBD1 matching over 8 bases. Looked up from germline, CDR1 is SGHRS and CDR2 is YFSETQ. J was trimmed by 7 bases and V by 4 bases; bases with no gene match: 12. The CDR3 sequence is 16 residues long. Written as DNA, the CDR3 is TGCGCCAGCAGCCCTAACCGACAGGGGCCGGGTGAAAAACTGTTTTTT. Protein: CASSPNRQGPGEKLFF.

This clone was detected only once. This chain uses TRBV4-3 with TRBJ1-4; 8 bases are a match to TRBD1. V shed 0 bases, J shed 7 bases, and the junction held 13 bases outside the gene matches. Germline V gene sequence: CDR1 LGHNA, CDR2 YSLEER. The CDR3 totals 18 residues. This CDR3 reads CASSQEPQGAGLGEKLFF. CDR3 bases: TGCGCCAGCAGCCAAGAACCCCAGGGGGCGGGATTAGGTGAAAAACTGTTTTTT.

V is TRBV1 and J is TRBJ2-7; the table's D call of TRBD2 was not tested on the DNA. TRBV1 is an annotated pseudogene. The CDR3 is made up of 16 amino acids. The CDR3 sequence is CTSSHRPLTSGSEQYF. The CDR3 bases are TGCACCAGCAGCCACCGCCCCCTGACTAGCGGGAGCGAGCAGTACTTC.

This clone was observed a single time. V and J are TRBV6-5 and TRBJ1-5; tentatively, D is TRBD1 (6 bases). Germline lookup yields CDR1 MNHEY and CDR2 SVGAGI. Trimming took 6 bases from V and 7 from J, leaving 13 bases between them. The CDR3 loop spans 13 amino acids. The DNA of the CDR3 is TGTGCCAGCAGCCCCGACAGGAAACAGCCCCAGCATTTT. Translation: CASSPDRKQPQHF.

This clone was detected only once. The chain couples TRBV7-2 to TRBJ1-2; 8 nucleotides match TRBD1. The CDR3 contains 15 residues. The V gene's germline CDR1 is SGHTA and CDR2 FQGNSA. The ends lost 5 bases at V and 4 bases at J; junction bases unmatched: 9. CDR3 in amino acids: CASSLGQGKAYGYTF. For the CDR3, the DNA is TGTGCCAGCAGCCTCGGACAGGGAAAGGCCTATGGCTACACCTTC.

The chain couples TRBV9 to TRBJ2-3, with D uncertain. CDR1 and CDR2 (germline): SGDLS, YYNGEE. CDR3 length equals 15 residues. Trimming took off 6 bases at V and 0 bases at J, with 14 bases between the two ends. The CDR3 coding sequence is TGTGCCAGCACAATTGTCGGATCTAGCACAGATACGCAGTATTTT. Amino acid sequence: CASTIVGSSTDTQYF.

Regarding this clone: The same CDR3 arises from other DNA sequences in this sample as well. This rearrangement joins TRBV5-1 to TRBJ2-7, with 7 bases fitting TRBD1. The CDR3 runs to 14 residues. The ends lost 2 bases at V and 0 bases at J; junction bases unmatched: 2. Germline V gene sequence: CDR1 SGHRS, CDR2 YFSETQ. The CDR3 loop is CASSLQGSSYEQYF. The CDR3 DNA is TGCGCCAGCAGCTTACAGGGGTCCTCCTACGAGCAGTACTTC.

The gene calls are TRBV27 and TRBJ2-6, with D tentatively TRBD2 (5 bases). The V gene lost 5 bases and the J gene lost 6 bases, with 14 bases spanning the gap. This CDR3 has 15 amino acids. Germline CDR1 reads MNHEY; CDR2 reads SMNVEV (reference sequence). The CDR3 bases are TGTGCCAGCAGTCCCCGAGGGCTTCCGGCCAACGTCCTGACTTTC. Its translation is CASSPRGLPANVLTF. The full variable domain, its missing parts supplied by reference TRBV27 and TRBJ2-6, is EAQVTQNPRYLITVTGKKLTVTCSQNMNHEYMSWYRQDPGLGLRQIYYSMNVEVTDKGDVPEGYKVSRKEKRNFPLILESPSPNQTSLYFCASSPRGLPANVLTFGAGSRLTVL.

The V call is TRBV5-6, the J call TRBJ2-7; either TRBD1 or TRBD2 may supply D (6 bases each). CDR3 length: 12 residues. V lost 4 bases and J lost 5, with 10 bases in between. Looked up from germline, CDR1 is SGHDT and CDR2 is YYEEEE. Here the CDR3 reads CASSMGGHEQYF. For the CDR3, the DNA is TGTGCCAGCAGCATGGGGGGCCACGAGCAGTACTTC.

The chain combines TRBV30 with TRBJ2-3; D is perhaps TRBD2 (5 bases). Germline assignment: CDR1 GTSNPN and CDR2 SVGIG (reference sequence). The CDR3 is made up of 15 amino acids. With 0 bases removed from V and 0 bases from J, the gap between germline ends came to 10 bases. CDR3: CAWSVWGESTDTQYF. The CDR3 DNA reads as TGTGCCTGGAGTGTATGGGGAGAAAGCACAGATACGCAGTATTTT.

This CDR3 reads CASSSGWPSGNTIYF. As DNA, the CDR3 is TGCGCCAGCAGCTCCGGTTGGCCCTCTGGAAACACCATATATTTT. The rearrangement links TRBV5-1 to TRBJ1-3; no clear D gene. V was pared by 3 bases and J by 0 bases, with 10 bases between. CDR3 length: 15 residues. Germline V gives CDR1 SGHRS, CDR2 YFSETQ.

This sequence joins TRBV15 and TRBJ2-1, with D perhaps being TRBD1 or TRBD2 (5 bases each). V was shortened by 3 bases and J by 4 bases, with 10 bases between the two germline ends. Germline-derived CDR1 and CDR2 are LNHNV and YYDKDF (reference sequence). The CDR3 runs 14 residues. The CDR3 DNA reads TGTGCCACCAGCAGGAGGGGCGGTTACAATGAGCAGTTCTTC. The encoded protein is CATSRRGGYNEQFF.

This rearrangement joins TRBV10-1 to TRBJ2-2; D unresolved. Looked up from germline, CDR1 is WNHNN and CDR2 is SYGVQD (reference sequence). Trimming shortened V by 2 bases and J by 3 bases, and 1 base separated the two germline ends. The CDR3 spans 12 residues. CDR3 DNA: TGCGCCAGCAGTGAGCACACCGGGGAGCTGTTTTTT. Encoded protein: CASSEHTGELFF.